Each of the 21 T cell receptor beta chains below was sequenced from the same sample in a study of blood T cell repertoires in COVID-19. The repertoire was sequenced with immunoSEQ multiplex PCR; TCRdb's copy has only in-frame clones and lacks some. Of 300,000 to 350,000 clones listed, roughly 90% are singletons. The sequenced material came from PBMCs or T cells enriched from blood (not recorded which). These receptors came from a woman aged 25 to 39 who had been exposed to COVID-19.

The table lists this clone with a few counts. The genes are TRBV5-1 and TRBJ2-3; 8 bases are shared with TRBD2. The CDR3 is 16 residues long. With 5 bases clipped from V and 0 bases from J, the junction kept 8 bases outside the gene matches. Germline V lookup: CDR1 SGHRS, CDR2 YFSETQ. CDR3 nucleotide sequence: TGCGCCAGCAGTCCACTAGCGGAAACTAGCACAGATACGCAGTATTTT. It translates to CASSPLAETSTDTQYF.

The CDR3 here is CASSTDRVGGYTF. CDR3 coding DNA: TGCGCCAGCAGTACCGACAGGGTTGGTGGCTACACCTTC. The V and J genes are TRBV10-1 and TRBJ1-2; 7 nucleotides agree with TRBD1. The CDR3 has 13 residues. Germline V gene lookup returns CDR1 WNHNN and CDR2 SYGVQD (reference sequence). J was trimmed by 7 bases and V by 5 bases; bases with no gene match: 7.

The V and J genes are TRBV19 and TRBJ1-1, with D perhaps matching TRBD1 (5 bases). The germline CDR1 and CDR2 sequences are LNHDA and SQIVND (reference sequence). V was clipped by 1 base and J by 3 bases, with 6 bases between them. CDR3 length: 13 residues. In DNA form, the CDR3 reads TGTGCCAGTAGTATAGGGGGCTACACTGAAGCTTTCTTT. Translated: CASSIGGYTEAFF. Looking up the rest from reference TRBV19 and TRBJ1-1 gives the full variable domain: DGGITQSPKYLFRKEGQNVTLSCEQNLNHDAMYWYRQDPGQGLRLIYYSQIVNDFQKGDIAEGYSVSREKKESFPLTVTSAQKNPTAFYLCASSIGGYTEAFFGQGTRLTVV.

The CDR3 DNA reads TGTGCCAGCAGCCCTCATGGGACTAGCGGGAGGCCTTCCGTCTCCTACGAGCAGTACTTC. This gives the protein CASSPHGTSGRPSVSYEQYF. The genes are TRBV9 and TRBJ2-7; TRBD2 matches 15 bases. This CDR3 has 20 amino acids. Unmatched junction bases numbered 14, after V lost 4 bases and J lost 0 bases. The germline V gene has CDR1 SGDLS and CDR2 YYNGEE.

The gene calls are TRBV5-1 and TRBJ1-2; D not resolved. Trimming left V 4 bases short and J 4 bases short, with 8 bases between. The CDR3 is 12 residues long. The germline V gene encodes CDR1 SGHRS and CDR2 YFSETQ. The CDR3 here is CASSLTSYGYTF. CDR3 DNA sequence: TGCGCCAGCAGCCTTACGAGCTATGGCTACACCTTC.

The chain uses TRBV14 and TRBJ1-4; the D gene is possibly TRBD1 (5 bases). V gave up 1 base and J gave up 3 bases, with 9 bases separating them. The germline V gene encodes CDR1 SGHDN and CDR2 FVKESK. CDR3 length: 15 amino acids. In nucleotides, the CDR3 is TGTGCCAGCAGCCAAGGGGGCGCATCTAATGAAAAACTGTTTTTT. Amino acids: CASSQGGASNEKLFF.

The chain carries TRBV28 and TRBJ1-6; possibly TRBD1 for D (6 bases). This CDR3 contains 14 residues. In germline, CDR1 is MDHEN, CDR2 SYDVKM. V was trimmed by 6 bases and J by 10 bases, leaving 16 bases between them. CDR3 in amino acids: CASRLRGGGSPLHF. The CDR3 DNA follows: TGTGCCAGCAGACTCAGGGGTGGGGGATCACCCCTCCACTTT.

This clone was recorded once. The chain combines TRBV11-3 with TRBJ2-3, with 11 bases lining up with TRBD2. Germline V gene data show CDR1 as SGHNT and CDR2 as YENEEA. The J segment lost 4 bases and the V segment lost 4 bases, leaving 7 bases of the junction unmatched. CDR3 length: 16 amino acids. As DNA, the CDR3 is TGTGCCAGCAGCTCCCAACTAGCGGGAGTTGCAGATACGCAGTATTTT. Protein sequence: CASSSQLAGVADTQYF.

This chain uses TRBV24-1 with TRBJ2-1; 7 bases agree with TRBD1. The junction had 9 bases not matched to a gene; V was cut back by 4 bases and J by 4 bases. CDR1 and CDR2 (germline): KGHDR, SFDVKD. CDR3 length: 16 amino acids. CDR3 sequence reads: CATSDGGQGVYNEQFF. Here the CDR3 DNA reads TGTGCCACCAGTGACGGCGGGCAGGGGGTTTACAATGAGCAGTTCTTC.

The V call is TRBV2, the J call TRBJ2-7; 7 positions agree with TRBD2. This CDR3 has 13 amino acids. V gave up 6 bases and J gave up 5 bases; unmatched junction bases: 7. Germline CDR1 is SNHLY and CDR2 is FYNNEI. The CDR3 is CASRAGLVHEQYF. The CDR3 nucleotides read TGTGCCAGCAGAGCGGGACTCGTCCACGAGCAGTACTTC.

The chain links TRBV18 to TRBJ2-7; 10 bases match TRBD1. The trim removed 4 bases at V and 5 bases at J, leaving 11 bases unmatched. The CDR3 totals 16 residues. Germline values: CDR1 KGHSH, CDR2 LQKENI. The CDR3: CASSLFRDRGNHEQYF. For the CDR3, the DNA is TGTGCCAGCTCACTTTTCCGGGACAGGGGTAACCACGAGCAGTACTTC.

CDR3 loop: CASSPVAGGADTQYF. In DNA, the CDR3 is TGTGCCAGCAGCCCCGTCGCGGGGGGCGCGGATACGCAGTATTTT. The chain is built from TRBV7-3 and TRBJ2-3; TRBD2 matches at 8 bases. The V gene end was trimmed by 5 bases and the J gene end by 6 bases; junction bases not matched to a gene: 10. This CDR3 has 15 amino acids. Germline V gives CDR1 SGHTA, CDR2 FQGTGA.

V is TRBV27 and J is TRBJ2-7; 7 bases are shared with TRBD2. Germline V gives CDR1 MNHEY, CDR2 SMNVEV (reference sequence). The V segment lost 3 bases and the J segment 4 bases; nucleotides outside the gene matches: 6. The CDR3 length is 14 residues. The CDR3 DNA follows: TGTGCCAGCAGTTTGGGACTAACCGCATACGAGCAGTACTTC. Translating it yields CASSLGLTAYEQYF.

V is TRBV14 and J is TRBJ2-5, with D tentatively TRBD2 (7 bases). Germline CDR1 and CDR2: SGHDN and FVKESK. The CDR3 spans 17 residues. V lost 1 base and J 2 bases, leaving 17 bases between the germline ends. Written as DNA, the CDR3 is TGTGCCAGCAGCCAAGTAGGGGGGGATACTTCTCAAGAGACCCAGTACTTC. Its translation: CASSQVGGDTSQETQYF.

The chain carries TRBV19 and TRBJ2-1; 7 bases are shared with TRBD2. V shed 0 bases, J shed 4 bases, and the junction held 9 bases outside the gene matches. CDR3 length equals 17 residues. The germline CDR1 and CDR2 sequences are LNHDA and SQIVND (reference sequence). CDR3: CASSIDLEGGKYNEQFF. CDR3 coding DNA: TGTGCCAGTAGTATAGATCTGGAGGGAGGGAAATACAATGAGCAGTTCTTC. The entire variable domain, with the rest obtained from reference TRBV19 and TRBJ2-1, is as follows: DGGITQSPKYLFRKEGQNVTLSCEQNLNHDAMYWYRQDPGQGLRLIYYSQIVNDFQKGDIAEGYSVSREKKESFPLTVTSAQKNPTAFYLCASSIDLEGGKYNEQFFGPGTRLTVL.

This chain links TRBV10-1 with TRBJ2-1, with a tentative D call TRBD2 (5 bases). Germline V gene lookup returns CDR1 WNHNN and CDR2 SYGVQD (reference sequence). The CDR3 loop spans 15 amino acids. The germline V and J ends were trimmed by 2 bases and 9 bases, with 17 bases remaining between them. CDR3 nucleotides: TGCGCCAGCAGTGAGGGGTGGCGGGCCCCTGCTGAGCAGTTCTTC. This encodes CASSEGWRAPAEQFF.

CDR3 DNA sequence: TGTGCCATCAGTGACCCCGGGACTAGCGGGGGCAATGAGCAGTTCTTC. This gives the protein CAISDPGTSGGNEQFF. The chain uses TRBV10-3 and TRBJ2-1; 14 bases are shared with TRBD2. Germline V gene sequence: CDR1 ENHRY, CDR2 SYGVKD. J lost 6 bases, V lost 3 bases, and 4 bases had no gene match. CDR3 length: 16 amino acids.

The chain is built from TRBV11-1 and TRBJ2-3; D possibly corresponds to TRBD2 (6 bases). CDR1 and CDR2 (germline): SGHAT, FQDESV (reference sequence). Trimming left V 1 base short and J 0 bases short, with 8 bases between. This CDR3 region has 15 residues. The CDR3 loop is CASSLVSGSTDTQYF. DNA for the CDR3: TGTGCCAGCAGCTTAGTGAGCGGGAGCACAGATACGCAGTATTTT.

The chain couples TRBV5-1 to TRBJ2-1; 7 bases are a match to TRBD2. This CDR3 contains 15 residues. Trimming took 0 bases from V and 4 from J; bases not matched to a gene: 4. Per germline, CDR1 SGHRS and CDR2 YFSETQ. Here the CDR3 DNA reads TGCGCCAGCAGCTTGGAGCTAGCGGAATACAATGAGCAGTTCTTC. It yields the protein CASSLELAEYNEQFF.

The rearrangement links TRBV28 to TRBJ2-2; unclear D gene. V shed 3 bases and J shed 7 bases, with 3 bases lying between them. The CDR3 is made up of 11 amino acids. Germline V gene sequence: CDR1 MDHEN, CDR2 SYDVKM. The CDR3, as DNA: TGTGCCAGCAGTTTCGGCGGGGAGCTGTTTTTT. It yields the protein CASSFGGELFF.

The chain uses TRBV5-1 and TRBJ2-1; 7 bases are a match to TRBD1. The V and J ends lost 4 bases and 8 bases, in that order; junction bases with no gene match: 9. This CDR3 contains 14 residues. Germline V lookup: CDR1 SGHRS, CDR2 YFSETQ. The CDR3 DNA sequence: TGCGCCAGCAGCCGAGACGACAGGGCCCATGAGCAGTTCTTC. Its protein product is CASSRDDRAHEQFF.